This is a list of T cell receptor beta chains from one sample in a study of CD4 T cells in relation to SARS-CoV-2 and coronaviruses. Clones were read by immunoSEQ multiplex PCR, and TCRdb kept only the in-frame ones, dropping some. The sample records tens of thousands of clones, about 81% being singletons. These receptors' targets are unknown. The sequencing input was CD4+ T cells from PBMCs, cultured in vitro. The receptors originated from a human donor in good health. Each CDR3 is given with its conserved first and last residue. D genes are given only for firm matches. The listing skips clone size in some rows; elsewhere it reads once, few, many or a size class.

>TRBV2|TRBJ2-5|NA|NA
TGTGCCAGCAGTGGGCGCAGGGACGAGACCCAGTACTTC
CASSGRRDETQYF
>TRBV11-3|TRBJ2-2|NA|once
TGTGCCAGCAGCTTAGGACTTACCCTTGACGGGGAGCTGTTTTTT
CASSLGLTLDGELFF
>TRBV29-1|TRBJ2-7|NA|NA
TGCAGCGTTGAAGAGGGTGGACACCCTTACGAGCAGTACTTC
CSVEEGGHPYEQYF
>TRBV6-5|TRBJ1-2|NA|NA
TGTGCCAGCAGTTCCCCGAGGGATGGAGAGACCTATGGCTACACCTTC
CASSSPRDGETYGYTF
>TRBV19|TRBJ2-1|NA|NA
TGTGCCAGTCGCGTAGAGGGGGGGAGCTCCTACAATGAGCAGTTCTTC
CASRVEGGSSYNEQFF
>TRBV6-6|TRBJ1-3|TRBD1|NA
TGTGCCAGCAGTCCGACAGGGGTTTCCGGAAACACCATATATTTT
CASSPTGVSGNTIYF
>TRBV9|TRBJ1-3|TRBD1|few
TGTGCCAGCAGCGTAGCACAGGGGGCGGTAAACACCATATATTTT
CASSVAQGAVNTIYF
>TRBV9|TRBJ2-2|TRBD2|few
TGTGCCAGCAGCGCCGGGACTAGCGGGAACACCGGGGAGCTGTTTTTT
CASSAGTSGNTGELFF
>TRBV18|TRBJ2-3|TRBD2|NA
TGTGCCAGCTCATACCTAGCGGGGGCCCAAGGAGATACGCAGTATTTT
CASSYLAGAQGDTQYF
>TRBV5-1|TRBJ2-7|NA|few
TGCGCCAGCAGCGTCACAGGTCCCTACGAGCAGTACTTC
CASSVTGPYEQYF
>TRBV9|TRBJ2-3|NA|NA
TGTGCCAGCAGCGCCCCCGGTTCAGGCGATACGCAGTATTTT
CASSAPGSGDTQYF
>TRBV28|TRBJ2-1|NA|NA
TGTGCCAGCAGTTTACAGGTAGCCCGCTCCTACAATGAGCAGTTCTTC
CASSLQVARSYNEQFF
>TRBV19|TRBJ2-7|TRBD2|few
TGTGCCAGTAGTATGGGGGGGGTTCCCTACGAGCAGTACTTC
CASSMGGVPYEQYF
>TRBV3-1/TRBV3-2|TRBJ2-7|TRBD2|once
TGTGCCAGCAGCCAAGCGGGACTAGCGGGAGGGCCGCAGTACTTC
CASSQAGLAGGPQYF
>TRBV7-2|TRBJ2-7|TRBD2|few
TGTGCCAGCAGCGAGTCCATAGCGGGAGTGGGCTACGAGCAGTACTTC
CASSESIAGVGYEQYF
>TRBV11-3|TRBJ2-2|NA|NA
TGTGCCAGCAGCTTAGAGTTAGGACTAAGAGAGGACACCGGGGAGCTGTTTTTT
CASSLELGLREDTGELFF
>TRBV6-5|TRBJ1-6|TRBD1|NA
TGTGCCAGCACGGGGACAGGGAACTCACCCCTCCACTTT
CASTGTGNSPLHF
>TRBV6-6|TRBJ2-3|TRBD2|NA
TGTGCCAGCAGCCAACTAGCGGGGGGCACGGCTACGCAGTATTTT
CASSQLAGGTATQYF
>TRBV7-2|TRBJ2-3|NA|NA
TGTGCCAGCAGCCTCACCGGCAGGGGAGGTGGCACAGATACGCAGTATTTT
CASSLTGRGGGTDTQYF
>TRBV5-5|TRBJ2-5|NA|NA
TGTGCCAGCAGCTTGGCCGACCTTCGAGAGACCCAGTACTTC
CASSLADLRETQYF
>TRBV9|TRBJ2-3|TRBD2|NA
TGTGCCAGCAGCCCCCTTACGGGGGGGCTCAGAGATACGCAGTATTTT
CASSPLTGGLRDTQYF
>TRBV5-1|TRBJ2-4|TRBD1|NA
TGCGCCAGTACGGACAGGGACATTCAGTACTTC
CASTDRDIQYF
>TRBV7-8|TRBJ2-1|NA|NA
TGTGCCAGCAGCCGACCGACTAGGAATGAGCAGTTCTTC
CASSRPTRNEQFF
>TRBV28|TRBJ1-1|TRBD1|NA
TGTGCCAGCAGACTAACTGGCACGGACAGGGTGAACACTGAAGCTTTCTTT
CASRLTGTDRVNTEAFF
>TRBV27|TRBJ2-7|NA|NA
TGTGCCAGCAGTTTAGCGACGGGGTTGGGCGAGCAGTACTTC
CASSLATGLGEQYF
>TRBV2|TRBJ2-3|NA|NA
TGTGCCCCCAGGGGGGTGTATTTT
CAPRGVYF
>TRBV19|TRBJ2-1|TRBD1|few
TGTGCCAGTAGTATAGACCCCTCGGTGACAGGGAATGAGCAGTTCTTC
CASSIDPSVTGNEQFF
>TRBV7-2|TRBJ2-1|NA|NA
TGTGCCAGCAGCCCATGGGGGGCCGGGGATGAGCAGTTCTTC
CASSPWGAGDEQFF
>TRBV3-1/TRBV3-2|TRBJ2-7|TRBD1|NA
TGTGCCAGCAGGCAACACCCGACAGGGGGTAGAAACGAGCAGTACTTC
CASRQHPTGGRNEQYF
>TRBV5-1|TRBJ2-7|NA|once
TGCGCCAGCAGCTTCAGCCCGATTACAGGCACCTACGAGCAGTACTTC
CASSFSPITGTYEQYF
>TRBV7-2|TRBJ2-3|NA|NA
TGTGCCAGCAGCTTAAACGGGTTAGATACGCAGTATTTT
CASSLNGLDTQYF
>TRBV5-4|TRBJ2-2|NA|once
TGTGCCAGCACGATGAACACCGGGGAGCTGTTTTTT
CASTMNTGELFF
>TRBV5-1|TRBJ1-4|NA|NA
TGCGCCAGCAGCGCAGACAGATCAACTAATGAAAAACTGTTTTTT
CASSADRSTNEKLFF
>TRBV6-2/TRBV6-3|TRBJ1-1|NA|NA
TGTGCCAGCAGTTTCGGGGGATTTTTGAACACTGAAGCTTTCTTT
CASSFGGFLNTEAFF
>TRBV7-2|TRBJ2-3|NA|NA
TGTGCCAGCAGCTACTCCCCCAGGGTGGGCACAGATACGCAGTATTTT
CASSYSPRVGTDTQYF
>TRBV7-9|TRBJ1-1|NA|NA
TGTGCCAGCAGCTTATCGTCGTACAGGAACACTGAAGCTTTCTTT
CASSLSSYRNTEAFF
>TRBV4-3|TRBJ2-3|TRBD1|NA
TGCGCCAGCAGCCAAGATTTGGGACAGAGCACAGATACGCAGTATTTT
CASSQDLGQSTDTQYF
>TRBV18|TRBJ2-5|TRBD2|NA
TGTGCCAGCTCACCATACCCTAGCGGGGGGCAAGAGACCCAGTACTTC
CASSPYPSGGQETQYF
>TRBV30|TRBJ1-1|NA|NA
TGTGCCTGGAGTGTTATAGGATCCCGGGCAAGGAATACTGAAGCTTTCTTT
CAWSVIGSRARNTEAFF
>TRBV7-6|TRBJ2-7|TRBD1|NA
TGTGCCAGCAGCGACTTTAGACAGGGCAAAACCTACGAGCAGTACTTC
CASSDFRQGKTYEQYF
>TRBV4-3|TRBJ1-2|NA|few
TGCGCCAGCAGCCAAGCACGCTCGAGAGGCTACACCTTC
CASSQARSRGYTF
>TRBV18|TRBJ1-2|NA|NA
TGTGCCAGCTCACCACCCTGGGGCGGTGGCTACACCTTC
CASSPPWGGGYTF
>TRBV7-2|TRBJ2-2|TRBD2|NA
TGTGCCAGCAGCCCACGGGGGGGCGCGAACACCGGGGAGCTGTTTTTT
CASSPRGGANTGELFF
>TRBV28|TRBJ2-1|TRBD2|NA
TGTGCCAGCAGTTCCCCAGCCCGCGGGAGGACCCACAATGAGCAGTTCTTC
CASSSPARGRTHNEQFF